This T cell receptor beta chain was recorded in a study of T cell changes during pregnancy in multiple sclerosis. Sequenced by immunoSEQ multiplex PCR; TCRdb stores in-frame clones only, minus some. This sample has about 110,000 clones; roughly nine tenths occur once, and the top ten carry 1.5% to 2%. Trimming at V came to 6 bases and at J to 4 bases, leaving 8 bases not matched to a gene. This CDR3 has 15 amino acids. Germline V lookup: CDR1 MNHEY, CDR2 SVGAGI. The origin of this receptor is a female donor with multiple sclerosis, enrolled in a pregnancy study. The chain has TRBV6-5 and TRBJ1-2, with 10 bases identical to TRBD1. The starting material was peripheral blood, obtained before pregnancy. The CDR3, as DNA: TGTGCCAGCAGGAACGACAGGGGGCGCCGCTATGGCTACACCTTC. Its translation: CASRNDRGRRYGYTF.